The clone carrying this T cell receptor beta chain was observed a handful of times. Its antigen is not identified. CDR3 length equals 17 residues. Germline V gene data show CDR1 as SGHVS and CDR2 as FQNEAQ. V shed 3 bases and J 2 bases; nucleotides not matched to a gene: 7. This sample is part of a study of T-cell reconstitution after alpha-beta-depleted transplantation in children. Study-wide findings and caveats: About two months after transplant, alpha-beta T cells reportedly came from several hundred expanded graft clones.

A library of TCRbeta sequences, prepared with unique molecular identifiers, was generated. TCRdb recomputed calls from the PCR reads with MiXCR, one row per CDR3 protein. The sample includes about 980,000 distinct CDR3 sequences, less than 30% of them seen just once. This clonotype was obtained from a boy younger than two who had a stem cell transplant for SCID, so the T cells may come from the graft donor. This specimen was PBMCs, mostly from graft donor cells, taken 360 days after TCRalphabeta/CD19-depleted stem cell transplant. The chain is built from TRBV7-8 and TRBJ2-4; 10 bases align to TRBD1. The CDR3 reads CASSLPGTGEPKNIQYF. CDR3 DNA sequence: TGTGCCAGCAGCTTGCCCGGGACAGGGGAACCCAAAAACATTCAGTACTTC.